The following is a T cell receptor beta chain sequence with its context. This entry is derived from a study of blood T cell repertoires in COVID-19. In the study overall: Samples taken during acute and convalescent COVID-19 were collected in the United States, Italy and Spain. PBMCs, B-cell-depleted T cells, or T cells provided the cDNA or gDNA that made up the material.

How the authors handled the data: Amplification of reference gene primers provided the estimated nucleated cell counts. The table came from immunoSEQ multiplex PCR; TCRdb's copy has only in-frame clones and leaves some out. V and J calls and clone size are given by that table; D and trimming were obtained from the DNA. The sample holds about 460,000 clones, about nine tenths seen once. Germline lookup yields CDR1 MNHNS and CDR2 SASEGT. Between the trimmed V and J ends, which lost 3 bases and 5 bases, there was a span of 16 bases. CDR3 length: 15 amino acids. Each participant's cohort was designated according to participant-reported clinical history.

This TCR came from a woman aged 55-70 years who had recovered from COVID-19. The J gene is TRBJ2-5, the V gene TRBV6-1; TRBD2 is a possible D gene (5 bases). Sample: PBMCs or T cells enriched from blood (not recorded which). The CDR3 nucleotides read TGTGCCAGCAGTGACGAGTGGACGGGATGGGAGACCCAGTACTTC. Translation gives CASSDEWTGWETQYF.